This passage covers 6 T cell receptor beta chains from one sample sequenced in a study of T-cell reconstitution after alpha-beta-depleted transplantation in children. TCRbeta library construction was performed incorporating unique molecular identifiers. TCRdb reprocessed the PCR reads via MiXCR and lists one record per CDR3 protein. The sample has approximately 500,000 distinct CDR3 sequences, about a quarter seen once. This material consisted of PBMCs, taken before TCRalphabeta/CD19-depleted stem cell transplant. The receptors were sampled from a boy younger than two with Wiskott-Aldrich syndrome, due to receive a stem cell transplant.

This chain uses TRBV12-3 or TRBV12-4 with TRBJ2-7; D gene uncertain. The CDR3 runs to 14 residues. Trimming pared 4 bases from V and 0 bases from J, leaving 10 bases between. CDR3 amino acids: CASSYERVSYEQYF. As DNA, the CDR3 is TGTGCCAGCAGTTACGAAAGGGTCTCCTACGAGCAGTACTTC.

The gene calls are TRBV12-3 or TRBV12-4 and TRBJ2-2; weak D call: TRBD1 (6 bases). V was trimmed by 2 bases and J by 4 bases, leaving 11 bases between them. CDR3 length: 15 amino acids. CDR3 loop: CASSLLGGFTGELFF. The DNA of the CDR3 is TGTGCCAGCAGTTTACTAGGGGGATTCACCGGGGAGCTGTTTTTT.

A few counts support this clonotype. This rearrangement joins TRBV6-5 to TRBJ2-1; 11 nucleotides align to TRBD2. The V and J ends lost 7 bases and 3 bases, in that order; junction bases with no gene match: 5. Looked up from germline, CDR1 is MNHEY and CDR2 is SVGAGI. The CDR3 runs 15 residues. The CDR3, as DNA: TGTGCCAGCAAGGGAGGGACTAGCGGCTACAATGAGCAGTTCTTC. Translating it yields CASKGGTSGYNEQFF.

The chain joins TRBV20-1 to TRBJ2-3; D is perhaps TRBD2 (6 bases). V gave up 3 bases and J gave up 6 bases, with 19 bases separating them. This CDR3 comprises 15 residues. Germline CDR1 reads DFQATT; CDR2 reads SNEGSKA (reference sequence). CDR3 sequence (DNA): TGCAGTGCTAGTCTACTAGCCGGTTCGGGGGATACGCAGTATTTT. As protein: CSASLLAGSGDTQYF.

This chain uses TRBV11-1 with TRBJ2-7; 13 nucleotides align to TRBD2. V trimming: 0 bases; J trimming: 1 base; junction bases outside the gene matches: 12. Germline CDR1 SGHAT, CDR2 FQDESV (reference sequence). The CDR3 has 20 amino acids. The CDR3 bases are TGTGCCAGCAGCTTAGCGCCTGGGACTAGCGGGACAAGGAGGTCCTACGAGCAGTACTTC. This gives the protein CASSLAPGTSGTRRSYEQYF.

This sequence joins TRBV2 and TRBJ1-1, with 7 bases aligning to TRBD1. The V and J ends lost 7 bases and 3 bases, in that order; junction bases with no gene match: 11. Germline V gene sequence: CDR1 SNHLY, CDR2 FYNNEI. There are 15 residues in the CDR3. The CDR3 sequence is CASTQGRVGDTEAFF. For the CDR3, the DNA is TGTGCCAGCACACAGGGGCGCGTCGGGGACACTGAAGCTTTCTTT.